This TCR beta chain was obtained from a study of cytomegalovirus exposure and HLA in healthy donors. Primers included in the PCR were 60 Vbeta and 13 Jbeta primers. The assay was immunoSEQ multiplex PCR, and TCRdb's table has in-frame clones only and misses some. The table has some 180,000 clones, roughly 73% seen once. Study-level results: Per a prior analysis, the majority of TCR beta V segments were productive roughly 87% or roughly 30% of the time. By a later analysis, the bulk of CMV-associated TCR beta chains appeared HLA-restricted.

The germline gives CDR1 SGHNT, CDR2 YYREEE (reference sequence). Trimming took off 4 bases at V and 4 bases at J, with 15 bases between the two ends. The CDR3 extends over 15 amino acids. In regard to this clone: Its target is not known.

The rearrangement joins TRBV5-4 to TRBJ1-3, with D unclear. Sequencing was carried out using PBMCs. This TCR was sampled from a woman in her twenties or thirties in good health and CMV-seronegative. The CDR3 DNA reads TGTGCCAGCAGCCCCCAACGGGATGGGGGAAACACCATATATTTT. This translates into CASSPQRDGGNTIYF.